This record looks at one T cell receptor beta chain sequence and its context. The antigen remains undetermined. This specimen comes from a study of CD8+ T cells in alopecia areata. The CDR3 extends over 14 amino acids. Trimming removed 2 bases from V and 3 bases from J; junction bases left unmatched: 0. Germline V gene data show CDR1 as MNHNY and CDR2 as SVGAGI (reference sequence). Punch biopsies of lesional scalp, plus peripheral blood, were taken from alopecia areata patients. Study-wide findings and caveats: Sequences from scalp samples also cover resident alphabeta T cells of normal skin.

cDNA reverse transcribed from extracted RNA served as the sequencing template. TCRdb's table, derived via immunoSEQ multiplex PCR, lists solely in-frame clones and lacks some. The table has roughly 250,000 clones, about 68% seen once. J is TRBJ2-5 and V is TRBV6-6, with 10 bases fitting TRBD2. The clonotype originates from a human donor with alopecia areata. Sequenced here: CD4+ T cells sorted from blood, sampled at week 0. CDR3 loop: CASSYLAGEETQYF. Here the CDR3 DNA reads TGTGCCAGCAGTTACCTAGCGGGAGAAGAGACCCAGTACTTC.